These 5 T cell receptor beta chains share one sample of origin, sequenced in a study of T-cell memory formation after mild COVID-19. TCRdb passed the 5' RACE reads through MiXCR, listing each CDR3 protein once. The sample lists some 200,000 distinct CDR3 sequences, about a fifth seen once, with under 30% in the top ten. The sample taken for sequencing was PBMCs or a T cell subset sorted from them (not recorded which). These receptors all come from an adult woman who had mild COVID-19 (a few samples of this study predate the infection). Cell type and time point are not known.

The V gene is TRBV12-3 or TRBV12-4, the J gene TRBJ2-1; TRBD1 matches 7 bases. The V gene end was trimmed by 6 bases and the J gene end by 6 bases; junction bases not matched to a gene: 11. This CDR3 region has 15 residues. CDR3 DNA sequence: TGTGCCAGCAGCCCGACAGGGATCGTCAGCAATGAGCAGTTCTTC. It translates to CASSPTGIVSNEQFF.

This chain uses TRBV7-8 with TRBJ2-1; 9 bases are shared with TRBD2. V trimming: 2 bases; J trimming: 5 bases; junction bases outside the gene matches: 13. The CDR3 extends over 18 amino acids. The V gene's germline CDR1 is SGHVS and CDR2 FQNEAQ. CDR3 amino acids: CASSLLSGGPTGNNEQFF. In DNA form, the CDR3 reads TGTGCCAGCAGCTTACTTAGCGGGGGCCCCACGGGAAACAATGAGCAGTTCTTC.

The gene calls are TRBV5-1 and TRBJ2-3; 9 bases agree with TRBD1. The germline V gene encodes CDR1 SGHRS and CDR2 YFSETQ. Germline trimming cut 0 bases from V and 6 bases from J; bases unmatched to any gene: 5. This CDR3 spans 15 amino acids. CDR3 in amino acids: CASSLGDRELDTQYF. Here the CDR3 DNA reads TGCGCCAGCAGCTTGGGGGACAGGGAGTTGGATACGCAGTATTTT.

This clonotype has at least ten counts. The chain joins TRBV27 to TRBJ2-2; D unresolved. The germline CDR1 and CDR2 sequences are MNHEY and SMNVEV (reference sequence). The germline V and J ends were trimmed by 7 bases and 4 bases, with 4 bases remaining between them. The CDR3 has 11 residues. CDR3 sequence: CASTSTGELFF. The CDR3 DNA is TGTGCCAGCACGAGCACCGGGGAGCTGTTTTTT.

This chain joins TRBV3-1 and TRBJ2-3, with D perhaps matching TRBD2 (6 bases). The CDR3 spans 14 residues. In germline, CDR1 is LGHDT, CDR2 YNNKEL (reference sequence). Trimming cost V 4 bases and J 3 bases, with 11 bases left between them. CDR3 coding DNA: TGTGCCAGCAGCCCGGTGGGGAGGACAGATACGCAGTATTTT. Translating gives CASSPVGRTDTQYF.